Detailed here is one T cell receptor beta chain. V lost 4 bases and J lost 10, with 23 bases in between. CDR3 length equals 16 residues. Germline V lookup: CDR1 ENHRY, CDR2 SYGVKD. This sample is part of a study of coeliac disease. Sequencing was performed with immunoSEQ multiplex PCR; in TCRdb, only in-frame clones are kept and a portion is missing. The data hold over 3,500 clones, with about 70% observed a single time. The specimen was intraepithelial lymphocytes from the gut. This TCR came from a man younger than 45 with celiac disease. The gene calls are TRBV10-3 and TRBJ2-1; perhaps TRBD2 as D (5 bases). CDR3 sequence: CAISGLEGSLQWEQFF. CDR3 nucleotides: TGTGCCATCAGTGGGCTCGAAGGGAGTCTACAATGGGAGCAGTTCTTC.